This section outlines one TCR beta chain sequence together with its context. This sample was taken from a study of blood T cell repertoires in COVID-19. Across the study: The samples span acute and convalescent COVID-19 from the United States, Italy and Spain. The cDNA or gDNA used as material had been derived from T cells, B-cell-depleted T cells, or PBMCs.

Trimming took 3 bases from V and 5 from J, leaving 16 bases between them. This CDR3 comprises 15 residues. Looked up from germline, CDR1 is SEHNR and CDR2 is FQNEAQ (reference sequence). Original analysis: Cell counts per sample came from amplifying reference gene primers. Sequencing was performed with immunoSEQ multiplex PCR; in TCRdb, only in-frame clones are kept and a portion is missing. That table furnishes V, J and clone size, whereas the DNA furnished D and trimming. The sample has some 16,000 clones, more than 85% seen once; the top ten hold under 15%. This TCR was recovered from a human donor in a cohort sampled during active COVID-19. Sequencing was done on a sample of peripheral blood. The rearrangement links TRBV7-9 to TRBJ2-5; D perhaps matches TRBD1 (6 bases). The CDR3 is CASSLFLQGRETQYF. The CDR3 coding sequence is TGTGCCAGCAGCTTGTTTCTACAGGGCCGGGAGACCCAGTACTTC. The whole variable domain, remainder taken from reference TRBV7-9 and TRBJ2-5, is DTGVSQNPRHKITKRGQNVTFRCDPISEHNRLYWYRQTLGQGPEFLTYFQNEAQLEKSRLLSDRFSAERPKGSFSTLEIQRTEQGDSAMYLCASSLFLQGRETQYFGPGTRLLVL.